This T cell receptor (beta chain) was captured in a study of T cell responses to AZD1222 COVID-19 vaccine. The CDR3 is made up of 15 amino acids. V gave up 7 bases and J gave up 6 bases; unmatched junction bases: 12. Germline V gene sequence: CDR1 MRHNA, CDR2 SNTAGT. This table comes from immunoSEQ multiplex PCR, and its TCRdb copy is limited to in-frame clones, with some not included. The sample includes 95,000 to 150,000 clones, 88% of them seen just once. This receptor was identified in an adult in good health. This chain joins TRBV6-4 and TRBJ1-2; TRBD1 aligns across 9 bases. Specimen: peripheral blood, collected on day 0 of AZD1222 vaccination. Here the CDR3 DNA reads TGTGCCAGCACTTATTGGGACAGGGAAGGTGATGGCTACACCTTC. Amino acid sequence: CASTYWDREGDGYTF.